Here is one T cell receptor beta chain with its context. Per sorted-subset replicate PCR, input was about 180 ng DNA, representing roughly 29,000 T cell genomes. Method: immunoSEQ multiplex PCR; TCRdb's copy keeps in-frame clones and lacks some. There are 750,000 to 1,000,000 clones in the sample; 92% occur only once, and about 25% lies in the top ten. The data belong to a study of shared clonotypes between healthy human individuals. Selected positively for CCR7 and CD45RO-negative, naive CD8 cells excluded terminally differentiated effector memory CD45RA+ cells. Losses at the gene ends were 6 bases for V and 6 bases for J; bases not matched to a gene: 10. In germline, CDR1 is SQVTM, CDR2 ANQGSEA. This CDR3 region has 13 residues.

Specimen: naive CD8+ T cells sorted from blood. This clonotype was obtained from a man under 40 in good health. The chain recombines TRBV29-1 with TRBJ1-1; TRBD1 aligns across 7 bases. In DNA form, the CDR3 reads TGCAGCGTGCGGACAGGCTTCGGGTCTGAAGCTTTCTTT. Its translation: CSVRTGFGSEAFF.